The T cell receptor beta chain under discussion was sequenced for a study of blood T cell repertoires in COVID-19 (dated by TCRdb to the early 2020s). Regarding the study in general: Collaborator samples came from the United States, Italy and Spain and covered acute and convalescent phases of COVID-19. The material from the prospective study consisted of cDNA or gDNA derived from T cells, B-cell-depleted T cells, or PBMCs. The dataset comprised deeply sampled blood TCRbeta repertoires from subjects exposed to, actively infected with, or recovered from COVID-19. The repertoires were released in a freely available public database intended as a resource for research on the immune response to SARS-CoV-2. The samples were drawn from two sources: the first 160 participants of the ongoing ImmuneRACE study, and fewer than 1,500 subjects contributed by 6 global collaborators. The sample metadata nearly always contained a de-identified subject ID, COVID-19 status, age in years and sex. Where available, HLA class I and class II types were taken from metadata supplied by the sample provider and were not determined by assay-based typing. The research as a whole found: How much clinical and demographic metadata was included differed by source and by participant, and the metadata was provided uncurated.

The collaborating institutions used their own protocols to collect whole blood in K2EDTA tubes. Collaborator samples were shipped for TCRbeta analysis as frozen whole blood, isolated PBMCs, or DNA extracted from either sample type. TCRbeta CDR3 regions were amplified from genomic DNA using the immunoSEQ Assay, a bias-controlled multiplex PCR. For the original study's pipeline: Within the assay, amplification of reference gene primers was used to estimate how many nucleated cells each sample contained. Sequence reads were collapsed and filtered to measure the absolute abundance of every unique TCRbeta CDR3 rearrangement. Productive Simpson clonality was computed per sample as the square root of Simpson's diversity index over productive rearrangements. Sourced from immuneACCESS, this table was stored by TCRdb with only in-frame sequences that have V and J called. A share of the clones is absent; for the studies checked, an unresolved V gene accounts for under half, and the remainder has no known explanation. V, J and clone size were drawn from that table, and D and trimming were deduced from the DNA. For this sample there are a few hundred thousand clones; 88% appear just once. Jointly, the top ten make up approximately 1.7% of the sample.

V sheds 0 bases and J sheds 5 bases, leaving 20 bases between their ends. The CDR3, cysteine through phenylalanine, is 18 amino acids long. The CDR3 DNA has 54 bases and is translated from base 1. CDR1 is given as LNHNV and CDR2 as YYDKDF, both from the germline V gene (reference sequence). On this clone itself: Its antigen is currently not known. Base qualities are not at hand, and no much larger clone is one base apart.

The TCR sequence derives from a man aged 65-85 years with acute or convalescent COVID-19. This receptor chain uses TRBV15 and TRBJ2-1; 7 matching bases give a weak D call of TRBD1. The material sequenced was peripheral blood. The CDR3 sequence is CATSRDLSRRGLDNEQFF. The bases read TGTGCCACCAGCAGAGATCTGAGTAGGAGGGGGCTAGACAATGAGCAGTTCTTC.